The present TCR beta chain was sequenced within a study of T cells after yellow fever vaccination. V was clipped by 0 bases and J by 0 bases; unmatched bases: 6. The CDR3 has 16 amino acids. Germline-derived CDR1 and CDR2 are SGHNT and YYREEE (reference sequence). This clonotype was seen a handful of times. TCRdb used MiXCR to reprocess the 5' RACE reads, holding one entry per CDR3 protein. The sample records hundreds of thousands of distinct CDR3 sequences, 8.7% being singletons. This clonotype originated in a man aged 18 to 29 who received the YFV17D yellow fever vaccine. The chain uses TRBV5-4 and TRBJ2-7, with 7 bases matching TRBD2. The material was PBMCs, obtained on the day of the first yellow fever vaccination. Here the CDR3 reads CASSLAGGRSSYEQYF. CDR3 bases: TGTGCCAGCAGCTTGGCCGGGGGGAGAAGCTCCTACGAGCAGTACTTC. Combining the CDR3 with reference TRBV5-4 and TRBJ2-7 gives the whole variable domain ETGVTQSPTHLIKTRGQQVTLRCSSQSGHNTVSWYQQALGQGPQFIFQYYREEENGRGNFPPRFSGLQFPNYSSELNVNALELDDSALYLCASSLAGGRSSYEQYFGPGTRLTVT.